This T cell receptor beta chain appears in the sequencing data of a study of blood T cell repertoires in COVID-19. This CDR3 is built from 17 residues. Trimming removed 4 bases at V and 7 bases at J, with 25 bases between. Germline V gene sequence: CDR1 SGHTA, CDR2 FQGNSA. Sequencing used immunoSEQ multiplex PCR; TCRdb keeps in-frame clones, though not all of them. The repertoire includes tens of thousands of clones, 82% of them detected once, and roughly 8.9% sits in the top ten. Material: peripheral blood. This rearrangement joins TRBV7-2 to TRBJ2-5; D gene ambiguous. The sequence was obtained from a human donor in a cohort sampled during active COVID-19. The CDR3 DNA reads as TGTGCCAGCAGCTCCCGCCCGGAAAGTGACTTTGTGACGACCCAGTACTTC. Translation gives CASSSRPESDFVTTQYF.